This TCR beta chain is from a study of blood T cell repertoires in COVID-19. Looking at the study overall: Sources were T cells, B-cell-depleted T cells, or PBMCs; the material itself was cDNA or gDNA.

V was shortened by 2 bases and J by 4 bases, with 11 bases between the two germline ends. CDR3 length: 14 residues. CDR1 SNHLY and CDR2 FYNNEI come from the germline V gene. Sequencing used immunoSEQ multiplex PCR; TCRdb keeps in-frame clones, though not all of them. The repertoire holds 100,000 to 150,000 clones, with about 86% as singletons. The chain couples TRBV2 to TRBJ1-1; D not resolved. What was sequenced was peripheral blood. The sequence was collected from a woman between 50 and 59 years old with acute or convalescent COVID-19. CDR3 in amino acids: CASSENPTGTEAFF. CDR3 coding DNA: TGTGCCAGCAGTGAAAACCCAACCGGCACTGAAGCTTTCTTT.